Following are 4 T cell receptor beta chains from one sample sequenced in a study of radiotherapy plus CTLA-4 blockade in lung cancer. The protocol was immunoSEQ multiplex PCR, while the TCRdb copy is restricted to in-frame clones and leaves out a portion. This table holds under 90,000 clones, 55% to 75% found once. This sample comprised peripheral blood, obtained from a patient treated with radiotherapy plus ipilimumab. The receptors here all came from a human donor with non-small cell lung cancer that progressed on radiotherapy plus ipilimumab.

The rearrangement links TRBV5-4 to TRBJ2-7; no clear D. Germline lookup yields CDR1 SGHNT and CDR2 YYREEE (reference sequence). The length of the CDR3 is 14 residues. Trimming pared 0 bases from V and 2 bases from J, leaving 9 bases between. CDR3 loop: CASSLGDQTYEQYF. CDR3 sequence (DNA): TGTGCCAGCAGCTTGGGTGACCAAACCTACGAGCAGTACTTC. Together with reference TRBV5-4 and TRBJ2-7, the CDR3 gives the full variable domain: ETGVTQSPTHLIKTRGQQVTLRCSSQSGHNTVSWYQQALGQGPQFIFQYYREEENGRGNFPPRFSGLQFPNYSSELNVNALELDDSALYLCASSLGDQTYEQYFGPGTRLTVT.

The chain uses TRBV28 and TRBJ2-7; no clear D gene. Trimming shortened V by 6 bases and J by 4 bases, and 7 bases separated the two germline ends. The CDR3 has 11 amino acids. The V gene's germline CDR1 is MDHEN and CDR2 SYDVKM. In DNA, the CDR3 is TGTGCCAGCAGCCTCAGGTACGAGCAGTACTTC. This codes for CASSLRYEQYF.

A note on this clone: One junction end disagrees with the germline gene, perhaps due to a read error. This rearrangement joins TRBV7-7 to TRBJ2-3; D ambiguous. In germline, CDR1 is SSHAT, CDR2 FNYEAQ (reference sequence). The CDR3 has 14 residues. CDR3 bases: TGTGCTAGCAGCTCTGGTGCGGTATCAGATACGCAGTATTTT. Translating gives CASSSGAVSDTQYF.

This clone was counted between two and nine times. This rearrangement joins TRBV2 to TRBJ1-2; D may be TRBD1 (6 bases). The V and J ends lost 5 bases and 6 bases respectively, with 16 bases between them. This CDR3 contains 14 residues. Germline assignment: CDR1 SNHLY and CDR2 FYNNEI. The DNA for the CDR3 is TGTGCCAGCAGTTACCGCGCAGGGGTAGATGGCTACACCTTC. It specifies CASSYRAGVDGYTF.